The next 9 T cell receptor beta chains were all read from a single sample in a study of control samples from healthy donors and cancer patients. Sequenced by immunoSEQ multiplex PCR; TCRdb stores in-frame clones only, minus some. Found here are more than 85,000 clones, about 90% of them singletons; the top ten hold less than 2.5%. Sequencing used blood. These receptors all come from a woman between 18 and 30 years old in good health.

This clone has a single count. The chain joins TRBV27 to TRBJ2-2; D possibly corresponds to TRBD1 (5 bases). The CDR3 loop spans 13 amino acids. Looked up from germline, CDR1 is MNHEY and CDR2 is SMNVEV (reference sequence). The V end was cut by 6 bases, the J end by 6 bases, with 11 bases between. In DNA, the CDR3 is TGTGCCAGCAGATCGTGGGGCGCCGGGGAGCTGTTTTTT. Its translation: CASRSWGAGELFF.

This chain uses TRBV15 with TRBJ2-3; TRBD2 aligns across 10 bases. Losses at the gene ends were 0 bases for V and 4 bases for J; bases not matched to a gene: 7. Germline V gene sequence: CDR1 LNHNV, CDR2 YYDKDF (reference sequence). This CDR3 is 17 amino acids long. The CDR3 DNA reads as TGTGCCACCAGCAGAGATCTAAGCGGGGGGGCGGCAGATACGCAGTATTTT. It encodes CATSRDLSGGAADTQYF.

This chain links TRBV24-1 with TRBJ1-1; possible D gene TRBD1, 5 bases. Trimming stripped 7 bases from V and 1 base from J, with 9 bases between. This CDR3 has 13 amino acids. Germline CDR1 reads KGHDR; CDR2 reads SFDVKD. The CDR3 sequence is CATSQGANTEAFF. Here the CDR3 DNA reads TGTGCCACCAGCCAGGGCGCGAACACTGAAGCTTTCTTT.

V is TRBV27 and J is TRBJ2-1; 7 nucleotides agree with TRBD2. CDR3 length equals 16 residues. CDR1 MNHEY and CDR2 SMNVEV come from the germline V gene (reference sequence). V was pared by 6 bases and J by 4 bases, with 12 bases of the junction left unmatched. In DNA, the CDR3 is TGTGCCAGCAGGCCGAGCTGGGACGGGGGGTACAATGAGCAGTTCTTC. Translation: CASRPSWDGGYNEQFF.

The chain uses TRBV28 and TRBJ1-1, with D unclear. CDR1 MDHEN and CDR2 SYDVKM come from the germline V gene. Trimming removed 2 bases from V and 3 bases from J, with 7 bases in between. The CDR3 spans 13 residues. CDR3 loop: CASSLPADTEAFF. Written as DNA, the CDR3 is TGTGCCAGCAGTTTACCTGCAGACACTGAAGCTTTCTTT.

The sample holds a few counts of this clone. The gene calls are TRBV27 and TRBJ1-2, with a tentative D call TRBD1 (5 bases). The CDR3 runs 12 residues. The germline gives CDR1 MNHEY, CDR2 SMNVEV (reference sequence). The V end lost 2 bases, the J end lost 6 bases, and 7 bases lay between the germline ends. The DNA of the CDR3 is TGTGCCAGCAGTTTAAGGGGCAATGGCTACACCTTC. Translated: CASSLRGNGYTF.

The rearrangement uses TRBV10-3 and TRBJ1-5, with D hard to call. In germline, CDR1 is ENHRY, CDR2 SYGVKD. Trimming stripped 6 bases from V and 5 bases from J, with 11 bases between. The CDR3 has 13 amino acids. CDR3 coding DNA: TGTGCCATCAGAAATTTTTTTGATCAGCCCCAGCATTTT. It specifies CAIRNFFDQPQHF.

J is TRBJ1-3 and V is TRBV29-1; no clear D. This CDR3 has 12 residues. The germline V and J ends were trimmed by 7 bases and 0 bases, with 7 bases remaining between them. Germline CDR1 and CDR2: SQVTM and ANQGSEA. CDR3 in DNA: TGCAGCGGGGTCGCCTCTGGAAACACCATATATTTT. It translates to CSGVASGNTIYF.

V is TRBV30 and J is TRBJ1-2; D is uncertain. This CDR3 region has 12 residues. Trimming removed 5 bases from V and 2 bases from J, with 9 bases in between. Germline CDR1 and CDR2: GTSNPN and SVGIG (reference sequence). In nucleotides, the CDR3 is TGTGCCTGGTCGAACGGGAACTATGGCTACACCTTC. The encoded protein is CAWSNGNYGYTF.